This TCR beta chain was identified in a study of metastatic and nonmetastatic thyroid tumors. Across the study: From malignant and benign thyroid patients, repertoires in blood and in tumor or nodule tissue were compared. Broader study findings: Relative to benign nodules, malignant thyroid tumors were reportedly characterized by significantly elevated TCR beta diversity in blood and tumor.

Treatment of any kind had been given to no patient before thyroid surgery. In the original analysis: Using the CDR3 differences seen across clinicopathological groups, the authors built a distant-metastasis classifier for papillary thyroid cancer, which was meant to discriminate distant-metastatic patients. TCRdb re-analyzed the PCR reads using MiXCR. The V and J calls, along with clone size, are taken from TCRdb and not from the paper's own processing. This sample has 10,000 to 15,000 clones; about 25% occur once, and the top ten carry around 3.3%. With V trimmed by 2 bases and J by 6 bases, 10 bases remained unmatched. Germline CDR1 reads MNHEY; CDR2 reads SMNVEV (reference sequence). The CDR3 runs to 16 residues. This clone is labeled medium-sized. The antigen is not known.

Sequenced sample: blood. This chain links TRBV27 with TRBJ2-3; 8 bases are shared with TRBD2. This sequence originates from a female donor with papillary thyroid cancer or a benign thyroid nodule (not recorded which). Some clones in this sample may be carry-over from other donors' samples. The CDR3 bases are TGTGCCAGCAGTTTAGGGAGCGGGAGATTGGGGGATACGCAGTATTTT. It is translated as CASSLGSGRLGDTQYF.